These T cell receptor beta chains were read from a single sample in a study of blood T cells in healthy people across ages. TCRdb re-called the 5' RACE reads through MiXCR, storing one row per CDR3 protein. The sample holds fewer than 800,000 distinct CDR3 sequences, less than 40% seen once. The sequencing sample was made of blood. The receptors derive from a woman over 75 in good health. Each CDR3 is given with its conserved first and last residue. D genes are given only for firm matches. Rows give clone size only sometimes, using once, few, many, or a class for an expanded clone.

CDR3nt	CDR3aa	d_gene	j_gene	abundance	v_gene
TGTGCCAGCAGCACACTTCACGGGGATGGCTACACCTTC	CASSTLHGDGYTF	NA	TRBJ1-2	NA	TRBV28
TGTGCCAGCAGTTTAAGACAGATGTTACAAGAGACCCAGTACTTC	CASSLRQMLQETQYF	NA	TRBJ2-5	many	TRBV12-3/TRBV12-4
TGTGCCAGCAGCTTAGGTGGGGACTTATACACAGATACGCAGTATTTT	CASSLGGDLYTDTQYF	NA	TRBJ2-3	NA	TRBV7-2
TGTGCCAGCGACATCTCCTATAATTCACCCCTCCACTTT	CASDISYNSPLHF	NA	TRBJ1-6	few	TRBV6-1
TGTGCCAGCAGCCTAATGACTAGCGGGGGACCCGGGGAGCTGTTTTTT	CASSLMTSGGPGELFF	TRBD2	TRBJ2-2	many	TRBV3-1
TGTGCCATAGGACAGCCGTCCTATGGCTACACCTTC	CAIGQPSYGYTF	NA	TRBJ1-2	many	TRBV10-3
TGCAGTGCTAGGGACTACTTAAACCATCCCCTGAGCTACACCTTC	CSARDYLNHPLSYTF	NA	TRBJ1-2	many	TRBV20-1
TGTGCCAGCAGTTTTCGTACTAGCGGGGACTACGAGCAGTACTTC	CASSFRTSGDYEQYF	TRBD2	TRBJ2-7	many	TRBV28
TGCAGCGGGGGACCAGCGGGAGGGGGTCCCTCCTACAATGAGCAGTTCTTC	CSGGPAGGGPSYNEQFF	TRBD2	TRBJ2-1	NA	TRBV29-1
TGCAGCGTCCAACAGGGGGGAGAGCAGTACTTC	CSVQQGGEQYF	TRBD1	TRBJ2-7	many	TRBV29-1
TGTGCCAGCAGCCGGAGTTCGGGCTCCGGGACTAGCCGGGAGACCCAGTACTTC	CASSRSSGSGTSRETQYF	TRBD2	TRBJ2-5	NA	TRBV3-1
TGCAGTGCCAGGGAGGGGGGATGGGGCTACACCTTC	CSAREGGWGYTF	NA	TRBJ1-2	few	TRBV20-1
TGTGCCAGCAGCTTAGGGGCGGGCACCCTTTTTGGCATTCAGTACTTC	CASSLGAGTLFGIQYF	NA	TRBJ2-4	many	TRBV7-2
TGTGCCAGCAGCCAACCAGGAGCTGGGTCCTACGAGCAGTACTTC	CASSQPGAGSYEQYF	NA	TRBJ2-7	many	TRBV3-1
TGCAGCGGCCAGGGTTTCGGCGAGCAGTACTTC	CSGQGFGEQYF	NA	TRBJ2-7	once	TRBV29-1
TGTGCCAGCAGCACCCTCAGGAACACCGGGGAGCTGTTTTTT	CASSTLRNTGELFF	NA	TRBJ2-2	NA	TRBV11-2
TGTGCCAGCAGTTACACAGGAGATAGCAATCAGCCCCAGCATTTT	CASSYTGDSNQPQHF	NA	TRBJ1-5	few	TRBV6-6
TGTGCCACCAGCAGAGATGGGGACAGGGACAATGAGCAGTTCTTC	CATSRDGDRDNEQFF	TRBD1	TRBJ2-1	NA	TRBV15
TGTGCCAGCAGCTTGGGATCAGGGCCTGGTGGAGGCTACACCTTC	CASSLGSGPGGGYTF	NA	TRBJ1-2	many	TRBV7-9
TGTGCCAGCTCACAATCTATGAATCAGGGAGTTCAGCCCCAGCATTTT	CASSQSMNQGVQPQHF	NA	TRBJ1-5	NA	TRBV18
TGTGCCAGCAGCTTAGGGGTCACAGGGGTCGATCAGCCCCAGCATTTT	CASSLGVTGVDQPQHF	TRBD1	TRBJ1-5	few	TRBV7-9
TGTGCCAGCAGTTACCAGGGGAAAAAGAAGGATGGCTACACCTTC	CASSYQGKKKDGYTF	NA	TRBJ1-2	NA	TRBV6-5
TGTGCCAGCAGCCCAAGGGCAGGGTGCAATGGCTATGGCTACACCTTC	CASSPRAGCNGYGYTF	NA	TRBJ1-2	NA	TRBV7-2
TGTGCCAGCAGTTTGCAGACAGGGGGCCGCACTGAAGCTTTCTTT	CASSLQTGGRTEAFF	TRBD1	TRBJ1-1	few	TRBV12-3/TRBV12-4
TGCAGTGCTAGTGCACTAGCGCGTGAGCAGTTCTTC	CSASALAREQFF	TRBD2	TRBJ2-1	many	TRBV20-1
TGCGCCAGCAGCCAAGAATACAGGGGAGAGTATGGCTACACCTTC	CASSQEYRGEYGYTF	TRBD1	TRBJ1-2	many	TRBV4-3
TGTGCCAGCAGCTCCTGGACCACCTACGAGCAGTACTTC	CASSSWTTYEQYF	NA	TRBJ2-7	NA	TRBV7-2
TGTGCCACCAGTGAGGGACAGCTCGGCTATGGCTACACCTTC	CATSEGQLGYGYTF	TRBD1	TRBJ1-2	many	TRBV24-1
TGTGCCAGCAGCGTAGATGGGGGATCGTTTGGAGCTTTCTTT	CASSVDGGSFGAFF	NA	TRBJ1-1	few	TRBV9
TGTGCCAGCAGCCAAGGGCAGGGCTCCTACGAGCAGTACTTC	CASSQGQGSYEQYF	NA	TRBJ2-7	many	TRBV4-2
TGTGCCAGCAGCCCTGAGACGGGGAGAGTGGGCAATGAGCAGTTCTTC	CASSPETGRVGNEQFF	NA	TRBJ2-1	NA	TRBV7-2
TGCAGTGCTAGATTGCAGACCTACGAGCAGTACTTC	CSARLQTYEQYF	NA	TRBJ2-7	many	TRBV20-1
TGTGCCAGCACATTAGACAGGGTCAGGGGAAGTCGCGCTGAAGCTTTCTTT	CASTLDRVRGSRAEAFF	TRBD1	TRBJ1-1	few	TRBV2
TGTGCCTGGAGTGTTGGCGGGCCCGGGGAGCTGTTTTTT	CAWSVGGPGELFF	NA	TRBJ2-2	NA	TRBV30
TGTGCCAGCAGCGTAGGGCAGGGGGGCGCCTACAATGAGCAGTTCTTC	CASSVGQGGAYNEQFF	NA	TRBJ2-1	many	TRBV9
TGCAGCGTTCTCGGCAGCTATGGCTACACCTTC	CSVLGSYGYTF	NA	TRBJ1-2	many	TRBV29-1
TGTGCCAGCAGCCCCCTAGCGATTAACCCCGGGGAGCTGTTTTTT	CASSPLAINPGELFF	NA	TRBJ2-2	NA	TRBV9
TGTGCCAGCTCACCGGGAGGAGGTGGAAACACTGAAGCTTTCTTT	CASSPGGGGNTEAFF	NA	TRBJ1-1	few	TRBV18
TGTGCCAGCAGCTTACGGGGGGACGACGAGCAGTACTTC	CASSLRGDDEQYF	TRBD2	TRBJ2-7	NA	TRBV7-3
TGCGCCAGCAGCCAAGATCGAGGGTTCCAAGAGACCCAGTACTTC	CASSQDRGFQETQYF	NA	TRBJ2-5	NA	TRBV4-3
TGTGCCACCAGCAGAGACTCGCTTGGGACTAGCATCTCAGATACGCAGTATTTT	CATSRDSLGTSISDTQYF	TRBD2	TRBJ2-3	many	TRBV15
TGTGCCAGCAGCTCAAGAATAAACACTGAAGCTTTCTTT	CASSSRINTEAFF	NA	TRBJ1-1	many	TRBV12-3/TRBV12-4
TGTGCCAGCAGTTACGACAGGGGGCCCAATCAGCCCCAGCATTTT	CASSYDRGPNQPQHF	TRBD1	TRBJ1-5	many	TRBV6-2/TRBV6-3
TGCAGCGTTGATCCCTTTTTTAGTAACTATGGCTACACCTTC	CSVDPFFSNYGYTF	NA	TRBJ1-2	many	TRBV29-1
TGTGCCACAACCCAGGGACGTAGCACAGATACGCAGTATTTT	CATTQGRSTDTQYF	NA	TRBJ2-3	NA	TRBV7-9
TGTGCCAGCACCGTAGGACAGGGCAATCAGCCCCAGCATTTT	CASTVGQGNQPQHF	TRBD1	TRBJ1-5	NA	TRBV7-2
TGTGCCAGCAGTTACTCCCAACAGGCAGCGTTCGAGCAGTACTTC	CASSYSQQAAFEQYF	NA	TRBJ2-7	NA	TRBV6-5
TGTGCCAGCAGCTTCCTTGCGGGGGGGCTGGAGCAGTTCTTC	CASSFLAGGLEQFF	TRBD2	TRBJ2-1	many	TRBV7-2
TGTGCCAGCAGCCCGGGACGTGCCTGGGAGACCCAGTACTTC	CASSPGRAWETQYF	NA	TRBJ2-5	many	TRBV7-2
TGTGCCAGCTCACCGACAACGGGTAGCACAGATACGCAGTATTTT	CASSPTTGSTDTQYF	NA	TRBJ2-3	many	TRBV18
TGTGCCAGCAGCCCCTACGGGGGTGGATCCACAGATACGCAGTATTTT	CASSPYGGGSTDTQYF	NA	TRBJ2-3	many	TRBV7-8
TGTGCCAGTGGGACAGGGGACCCAGATACGCAGTATTTT	CASGTGDPDTQYF	TRBD1	TRBJ2-3	many	TRBV28
TGTGCCAGCAGCCAAGCGAGGCTAGCGGGAGGGGATGAGCAGTTCTTC	CASSQARLAGGDEQFF	TRBD2	TRBJ2-1	NA	TRBV4-2
TGTGCCAGCAGCTTGGGACAGGGAGGCAATGAGCAGGACTTC	CASSLGQGGNEQDF	TRBD1	TRBJ2-7	NA	TRBV7-2
TGTGCCAGCAGCCGAGACAGGGAGCGGGAGACCCAGTACTTC	CASSRDRERETQYF	TRBD1	TRBJ2-5	many	TRBV7-9
TGTGCCAGCAGCTGGGGACAAGGAGGCACAGATACGCAGTATTTT	CASSWGQGGTDTQYF	NA	TRBJ2-3	NA	TRBV5-5
TGTGCCAGCAGCGTAGAGAGTAGCGGGGCCCTCATGGACGAGCAGTACTTC	CASSVESSGALMDEQYF	TRBD2	TRBJ2-7	many	TRBV9
TGTGCCAGCAGTCCTTCACAGTACGAGCAGTACTTC	CASSPSQYEQYF	NA	TRBJ2-7	many	TRBV12-3/TRBV12-4
TGCAGTGCTAGAGCTAGGATACAGGGAGGGACCGGGGAGCTGTTTTTT	CSARARIQGGTGELFF	NA	TRBJ2-2	few	TRBV20-1